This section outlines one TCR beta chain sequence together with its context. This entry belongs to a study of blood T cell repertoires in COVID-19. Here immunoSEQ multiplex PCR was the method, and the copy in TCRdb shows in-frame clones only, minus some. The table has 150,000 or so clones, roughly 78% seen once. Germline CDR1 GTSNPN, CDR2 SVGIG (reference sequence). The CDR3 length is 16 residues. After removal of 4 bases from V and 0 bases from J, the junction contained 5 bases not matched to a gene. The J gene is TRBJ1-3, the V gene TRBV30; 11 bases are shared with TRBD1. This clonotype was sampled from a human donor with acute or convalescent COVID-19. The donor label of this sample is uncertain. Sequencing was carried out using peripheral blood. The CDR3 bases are TGTGCCTGGACCGGACAGGGGGCGATCTCTGGAAACACCATATATTTT. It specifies CAWTGQGAISGNTIYF.